This T cell receptor (beta chain) emerged from a study of blood T cell repertoires in COVID-19 (dated by TCRdb to 2019 to 2021). Regarding the research as a whole: Samples covering the acute and convalescent phases of COVID-19 were provided by collaborators in the United States, Italy and Spain. The repertoires were released in a freely available public database intended as a resource for research on the immune response to SARS-CoV-2. Samples came from the ongoing ImmuneRACE study (first 160 participants) plus 1,254 subjects from 6 global collaborators. The prospective study material was composed of cDNA or gDNA derived from T cells, B-cell-depleted T cells, or PBMCs. Subjects who had been exposed to COVID-19, were actively infected with it, or had recovered from it provided the deeply sampled blood TCRbeta repertoires that made up the dataset. Nearly every sample came with metadata listing a de-identified subject ID, COVID-19 status, age in years and sex. Where available, HLA class I and class II types were taken from metadata supplied by the sample provider and were not determined by assay-based typing.

Each collaborating institution followed its own protocols to collect whole blood in K2EDTA tubes. For TCRbeta analysis, collaborators shipped samples as frozen whole blood, isolated PBMCs, or DNA extracted from either of those sample types. Points the paper makes about the study in general: The quantity of clinical and demographic metadata differed by source and by participant and was supplied without curation.

Here V drops 5 bases and J drops 3 bases, and the junction holds 8 bases not matched to any gene. CDR1 and CDR2 are drawn from the germline V gene: MNHEY, SVGAGI. The CDR3 starts with the cysteine, ends with the phenylalanine, and has 15 residues. CDR3 DNA only is kept here, 45 bases in frame from base 1. This clone appeared a single time. Its recognized antigen is unknown. Per-base quality was not reported, and no clone a single base away is much larger than it. TCRbeta CDR3 regions were amplified from genomic DNA using the immunoSEQ Assay, a bias-controlled multiplex PCR. The study's processing was this. Nucleated cell counts per sample were estimated from amplification of reference gene primers within the assay. To quantify the absolute abundance of each unique TCRbeta CDR3 rearrangement, sequence reads were collapsed and filtered. For each sample, productive Simpson clonality was calculated by taking the square root of Simpson's diversity index across productive rearrangements. TCRdb limited this immuneACCESS table to in-frame rearrangements with V and J called. A share of clones is missing; checked studies link under half to unresolved V genes, and the rest is unexplained. V, J and clone size were drawn from that table, and D and trimming were deduced from the DNA. This sample lists about 670,000 clones; 75% to 90% were detected once. More than 0.25% of the sample goes to the ten largest clones.

This receptor was taken from a woman in her late teens or twenties with acute or convalescent COVID-19. The chain is assembled from TRBV6-5 and TRBJ1-2, with 8 bases matching TRBD1. Sequenced material: peripheral blood. The CDR3 region has the sequence CASSTGGGSHYGYTF. The DNA sequence is TGTGCCAGCAGTACAGGGGGGGGCTCCCACTATGGCTACACCTTC.